The source of this T cell receptor beta chain is a study of T cell repertoires in cytomegalovirus infection. MiXCR was run by TCRdb on the reads, yielding one entry per CDR3 protein. The sample has a few hundred thousand distinct CDR3 sequences, 40% to 50% seen once. For this clonotype: Antigen: not known.

The sequence was obtained from a human donor in good health (CMV status not recorded). Some clones in this sample may be carry-over from other donors' samples. Here the sequenced sample was cultured PBMCs, taken from culture after CMV antigen stimulation.

Here the CDR3 DNA reads TGTGCCAGCATTCCGACTAGGGGAATCGGGGAGCAGTACTTC. Its protein product is CASIPTRGIGEQYF. The chain joins TRBV11-2 to TRBJ2-7; maybe TRBD2 (6 bases). Per the germline V gene, CDR1 is SGHAT and CDR2 is FQNNGV. V gave up 7 bases and J gave up 7 bases, with 20 bases separating them. The CDR3 is made up of 14 amino acids.